This TCR beta chain was profiled in a study of blood T cell repertoires in COVID-19. The germline V gene encodes CDR1 MNHEY and CDR2 SVGAGI. The CDR3 length is 12 residues. V gave up 5 bases and J gave up 7 bases, with 11 bases separating them. Libraries were prepared by immunoSEQ multiplex PCR; TCRdb keeps only in-frame clonotypes and omits some of them. The repertoire has about 190,000 clones, around 87% of them found once; the top ten carry 0.85% to 0.95%. Material for sequencing was peripheral blood. The TCR was taken from a woman younger than 35 who had recovered from COVID-19. The chain joins TRBV6-5 to TRBJ2-5; D perhaps matches TRBD1 (6 bases). CDR3 DNA: TGTGCCAGCAGTAGACAGGTTGGGACCCAGTACTTC. Its translation is CASSRQVGTQYF.